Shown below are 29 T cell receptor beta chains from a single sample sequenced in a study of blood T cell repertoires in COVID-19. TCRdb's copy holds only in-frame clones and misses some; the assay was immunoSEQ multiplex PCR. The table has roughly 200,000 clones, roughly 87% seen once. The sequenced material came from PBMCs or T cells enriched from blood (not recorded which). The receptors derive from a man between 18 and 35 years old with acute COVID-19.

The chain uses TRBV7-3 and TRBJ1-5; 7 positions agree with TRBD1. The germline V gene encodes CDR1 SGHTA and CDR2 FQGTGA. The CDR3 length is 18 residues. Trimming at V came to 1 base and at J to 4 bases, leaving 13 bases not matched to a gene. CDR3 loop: CASSLKSDRAKINQPQHF. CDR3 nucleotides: TGTGCCAGCAGCTTAAAGTCCGACAGGGCGAAGATTAATCAGCCCCAGCATTTT.

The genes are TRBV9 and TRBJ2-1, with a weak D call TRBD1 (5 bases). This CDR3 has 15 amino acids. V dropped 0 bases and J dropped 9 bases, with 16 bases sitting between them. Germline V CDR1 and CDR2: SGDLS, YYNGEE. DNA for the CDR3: TGTGCCAGCAGCGTAGTCGGCAGGGAAGGGTCTGAGCAGTTCTTC. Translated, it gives CASSVVGREGSEQFF.

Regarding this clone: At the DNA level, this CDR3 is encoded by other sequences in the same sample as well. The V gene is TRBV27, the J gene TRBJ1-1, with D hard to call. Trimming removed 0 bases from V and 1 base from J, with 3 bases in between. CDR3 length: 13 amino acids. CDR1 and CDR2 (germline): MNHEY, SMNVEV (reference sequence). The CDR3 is CASSLSRNTEAFF. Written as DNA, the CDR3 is TGTGCCAGCAGTTTATCGAGGAACACTGAAGCTTTCTTT.

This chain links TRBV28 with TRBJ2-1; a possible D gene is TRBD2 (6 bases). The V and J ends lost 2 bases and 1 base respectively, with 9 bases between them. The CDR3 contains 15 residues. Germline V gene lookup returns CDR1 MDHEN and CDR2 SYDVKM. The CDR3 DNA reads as TGTGCCAGCAGTTTAATGGAGGGGTCCTACAATGAGCAGTTCTTC. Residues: CASSLMEGSYNEQFF.

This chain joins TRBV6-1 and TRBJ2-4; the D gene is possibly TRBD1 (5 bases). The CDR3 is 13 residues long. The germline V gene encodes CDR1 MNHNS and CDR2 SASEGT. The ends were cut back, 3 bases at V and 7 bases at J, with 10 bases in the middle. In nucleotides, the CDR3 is TGTGCCAGCAGTGAGACAGAGGTGAACATTCAGTACTTC. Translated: CASSETEVNIQYF.

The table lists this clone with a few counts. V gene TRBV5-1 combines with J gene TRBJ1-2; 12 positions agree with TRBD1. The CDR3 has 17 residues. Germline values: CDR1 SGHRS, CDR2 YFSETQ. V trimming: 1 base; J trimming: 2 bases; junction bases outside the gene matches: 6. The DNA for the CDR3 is TGCGCCAGCAGCTTGTCCGGGACAGGGGGCGCAAACTATGGCTACACCTTC. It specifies CASSLSGTGGANYGYTF.

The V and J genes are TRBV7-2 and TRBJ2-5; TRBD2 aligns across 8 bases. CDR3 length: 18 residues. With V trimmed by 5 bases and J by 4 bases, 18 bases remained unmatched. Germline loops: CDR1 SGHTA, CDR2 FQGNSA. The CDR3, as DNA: TGTGCCAGCAGCCCCCGAGGGGACCGAGCGGGAGTCGTAGAGACCCAGTACTTC. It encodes CASSPRGDRAGVVETQYF.

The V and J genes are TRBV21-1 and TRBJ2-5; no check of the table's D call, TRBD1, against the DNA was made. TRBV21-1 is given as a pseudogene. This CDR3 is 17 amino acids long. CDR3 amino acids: CASSKADILGHQETQYF. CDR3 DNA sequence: TGTGCCAGCAGCAAAGCAGATATCCTGGGGCATCAAGAGACCCAGTACTTC.

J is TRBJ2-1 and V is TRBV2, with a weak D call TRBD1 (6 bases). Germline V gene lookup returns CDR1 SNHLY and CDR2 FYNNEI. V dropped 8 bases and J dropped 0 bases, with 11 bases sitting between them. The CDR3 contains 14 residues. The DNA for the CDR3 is TGTGCCAGCCGAGGGGGTAGCTCCTACAATGAGCAGTTCTTC. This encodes CASRGGSSYNEQFF.

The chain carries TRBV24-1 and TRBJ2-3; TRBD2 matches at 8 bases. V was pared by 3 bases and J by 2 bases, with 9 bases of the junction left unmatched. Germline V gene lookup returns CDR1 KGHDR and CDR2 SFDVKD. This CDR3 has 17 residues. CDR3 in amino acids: CATSDRRLAGITDTQYF. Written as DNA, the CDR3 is TGTGCCACCAGTGATCGACGGTTAGCGGGAATCACAGATACGCAGTATTTT.

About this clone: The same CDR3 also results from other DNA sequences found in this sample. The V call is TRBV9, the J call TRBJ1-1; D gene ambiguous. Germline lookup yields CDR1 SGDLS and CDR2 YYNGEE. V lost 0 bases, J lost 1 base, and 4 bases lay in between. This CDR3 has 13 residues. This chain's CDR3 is CASSVAGNTEAFF. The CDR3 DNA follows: TGTGCCAGCAGCGTAGCAGGGAACACTGAAGCTTTCTTT.

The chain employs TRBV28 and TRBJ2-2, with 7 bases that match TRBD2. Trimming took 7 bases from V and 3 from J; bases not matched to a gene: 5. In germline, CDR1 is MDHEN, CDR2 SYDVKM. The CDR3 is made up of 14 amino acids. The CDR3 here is CASTGGRYTGELFF. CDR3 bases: TGTGCCAGCACGGGGGGACGTTACACCGGGGAGCTGTTTTTT.

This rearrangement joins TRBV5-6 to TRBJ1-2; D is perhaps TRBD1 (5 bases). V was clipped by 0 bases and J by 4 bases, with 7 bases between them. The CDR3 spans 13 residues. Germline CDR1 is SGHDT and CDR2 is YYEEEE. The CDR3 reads CASSLDRLYGYTF. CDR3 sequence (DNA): TGTGCCAGCAGCTTGGACAGGCTCTATGGCTACACCTTC.

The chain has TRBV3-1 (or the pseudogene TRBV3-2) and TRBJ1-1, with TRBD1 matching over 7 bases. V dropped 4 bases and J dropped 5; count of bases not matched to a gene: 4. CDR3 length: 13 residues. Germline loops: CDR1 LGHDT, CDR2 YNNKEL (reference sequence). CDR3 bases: TGTGCCAGCAGCCGACAGGGCGGGACTGAAGCTTTCTTT. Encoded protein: CASSRQGGTEAFF.

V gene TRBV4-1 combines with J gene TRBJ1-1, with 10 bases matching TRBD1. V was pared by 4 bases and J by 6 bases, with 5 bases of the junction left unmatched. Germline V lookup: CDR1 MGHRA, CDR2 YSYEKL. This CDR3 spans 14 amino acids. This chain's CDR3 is CASSPIGTGAEAFF. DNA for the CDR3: TGCGCCAGCAGCCCCATAGGGACAGGGGCTGAAGCTTTCTTT.

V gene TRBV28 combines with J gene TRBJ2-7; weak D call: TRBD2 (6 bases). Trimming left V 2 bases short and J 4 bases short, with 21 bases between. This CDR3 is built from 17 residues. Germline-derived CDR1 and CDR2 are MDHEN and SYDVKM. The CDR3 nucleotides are TGTGCCAGCAGTTTAGCCCTCCTCCAGACTAGTCAGTACGAGCAGTACTTC. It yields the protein CASSLALLQTSQYEQYF. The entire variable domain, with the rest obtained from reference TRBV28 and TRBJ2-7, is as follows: DVKVTQSSRYLVKRTGEKVFLECVQDMDHENMFWYRQDPGLGLRLIYFSYDVKMKEKGDIPEGYSVSREKKERFSLILESASTNQTSMYLCASSLALLQTSQYEQYFGPGTRLTVT.

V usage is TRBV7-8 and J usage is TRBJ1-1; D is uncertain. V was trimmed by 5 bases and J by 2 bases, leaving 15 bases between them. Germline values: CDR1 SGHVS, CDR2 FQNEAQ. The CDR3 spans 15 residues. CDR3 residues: CASSLHPERNTEAFF. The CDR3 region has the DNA TGTGCCAGCAGCCTCCATCCAGAAAGAAACACTGAAGCTTTCTTT.

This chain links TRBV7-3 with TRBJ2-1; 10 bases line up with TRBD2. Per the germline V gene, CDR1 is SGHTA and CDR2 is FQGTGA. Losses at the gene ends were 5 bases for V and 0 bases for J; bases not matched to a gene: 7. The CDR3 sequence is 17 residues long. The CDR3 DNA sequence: TGTGCCAGCAGCCCCTCAAGACTAGCGGGCTCCTACAATGAGCAGTTCTTC. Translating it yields CASSPSRLAGSYNEQFF.

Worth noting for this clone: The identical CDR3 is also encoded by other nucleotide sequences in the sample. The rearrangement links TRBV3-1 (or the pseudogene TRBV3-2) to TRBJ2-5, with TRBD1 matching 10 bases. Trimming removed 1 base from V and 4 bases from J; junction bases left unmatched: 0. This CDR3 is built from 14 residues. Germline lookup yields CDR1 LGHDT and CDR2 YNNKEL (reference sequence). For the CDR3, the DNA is TGTGCCAGCAGCCAAGGGACAGGGGGAGAGACCCAGTACTTC. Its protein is CASSQGTGGETQYF.

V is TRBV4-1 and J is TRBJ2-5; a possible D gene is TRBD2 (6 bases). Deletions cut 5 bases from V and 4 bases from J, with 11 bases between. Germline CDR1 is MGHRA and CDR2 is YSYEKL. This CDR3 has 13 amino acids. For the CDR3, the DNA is TGCGCCAGCAGCTACCCCGGGGGAGAGACCCAGTACTTC. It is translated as CASSYPGGETQYF.

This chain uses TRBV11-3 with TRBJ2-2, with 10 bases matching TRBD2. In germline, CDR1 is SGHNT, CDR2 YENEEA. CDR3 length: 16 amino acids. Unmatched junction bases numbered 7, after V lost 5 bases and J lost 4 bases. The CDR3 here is CASSGWTSGGTGELFF. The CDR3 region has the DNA TGTGCCAGCAGCGGATGGACTAGCGGTGGCACCGGGGAGCTGTTTTTT.

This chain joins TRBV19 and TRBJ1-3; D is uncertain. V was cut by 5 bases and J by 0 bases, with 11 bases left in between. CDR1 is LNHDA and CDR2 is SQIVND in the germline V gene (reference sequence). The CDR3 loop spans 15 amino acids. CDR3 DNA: TGTGCCAGTAGTCAAGCCGGGAGCTCTGGAAACACCATATATTTT. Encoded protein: CASSQAGSSGNTIYF. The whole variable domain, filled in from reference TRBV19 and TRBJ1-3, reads DGGITQSPKYLFRKEGQNVTLSCEQNLNHDAMYWYRQDPGQGLRLIYYSQIVNDFQKGDIAEGYSVSREKKESFPLTVTSAQKNPTAFYLCASSQAGSSGNTIYFGEGSWLTVV.

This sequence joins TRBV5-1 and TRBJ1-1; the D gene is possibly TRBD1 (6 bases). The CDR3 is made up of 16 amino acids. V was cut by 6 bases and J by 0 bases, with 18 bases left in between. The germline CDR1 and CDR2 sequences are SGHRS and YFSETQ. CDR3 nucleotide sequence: TGCGCCAGCACCTCGGGACAAGGGGACATGAACACTGAAGCTTTCTTT. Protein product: CASTSGQGDMNTEAFF.

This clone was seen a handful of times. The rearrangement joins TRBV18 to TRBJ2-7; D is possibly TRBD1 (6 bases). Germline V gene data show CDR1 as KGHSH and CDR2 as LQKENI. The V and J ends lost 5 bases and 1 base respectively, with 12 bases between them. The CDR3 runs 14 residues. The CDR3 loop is CASSVGQRSYEQYF. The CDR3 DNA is TGTGCCAGCTCAGTCGGACAGCGATCCTACGAGCAGTACTTC. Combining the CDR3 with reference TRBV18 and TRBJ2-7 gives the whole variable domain NAGVMQNPRHLVRRRGQEARLRCSPMKGHSHVYWYRQLPEEGLKFMVYLQKENIIDESGMPKERFSAEFPKEGPSILRIQQVVRGDSAAYFCASSVGQRSYEQYFGPGTRLTVT.

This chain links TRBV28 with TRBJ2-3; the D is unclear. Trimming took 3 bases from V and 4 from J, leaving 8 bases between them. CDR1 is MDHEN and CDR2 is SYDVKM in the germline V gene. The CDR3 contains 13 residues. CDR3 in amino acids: CASSLRFSDTQYF. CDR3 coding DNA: TGTGCCAGCAGTTTGAGGTTCTCAGATACGCAGTATTTT.

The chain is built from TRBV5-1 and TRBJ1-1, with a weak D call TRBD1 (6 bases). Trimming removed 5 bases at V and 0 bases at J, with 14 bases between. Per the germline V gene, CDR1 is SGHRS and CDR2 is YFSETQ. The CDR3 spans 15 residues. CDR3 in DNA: TGCGCCAGCAGACCCGAGGCAGGGGTGAACACTGAAGCTTTCTTT. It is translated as CASRPEAGVNTEAFF.

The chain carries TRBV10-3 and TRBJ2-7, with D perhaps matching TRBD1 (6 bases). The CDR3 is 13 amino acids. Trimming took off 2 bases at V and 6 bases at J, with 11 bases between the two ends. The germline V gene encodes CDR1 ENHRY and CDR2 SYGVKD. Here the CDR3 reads CAISEGDRSEQYF. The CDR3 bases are TGTGCCATCAGTGAGGGAGACAGGAGCGAGCAGTACTTC.

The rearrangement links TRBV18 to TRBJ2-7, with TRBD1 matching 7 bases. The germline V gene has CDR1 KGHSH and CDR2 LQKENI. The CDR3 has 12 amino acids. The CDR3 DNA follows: TGTGTATCAGGGACAGACTCCTACGAGCAGTACTTC. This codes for CVSGTDSYEQYF. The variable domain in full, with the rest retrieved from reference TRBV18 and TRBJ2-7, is NAGVMQNPRHLVRRRGQEARLRCSPMKGHSHVYWYRQLPEEGLKFMVYLQKENIIDESGMPKERFSAEFPKEGPSILRIQQVVRGDSAAYFCVSGTDSYEQYFGPGTRLTVT.

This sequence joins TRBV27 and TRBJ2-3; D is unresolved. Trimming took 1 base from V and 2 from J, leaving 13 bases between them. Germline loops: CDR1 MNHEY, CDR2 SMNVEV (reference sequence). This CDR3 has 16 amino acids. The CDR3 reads CASSLYAEISTDTQYF. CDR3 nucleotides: TGTGCCAGCAGTTTATATGCCGAGATATCCACAGATACGCAGTATTTT.